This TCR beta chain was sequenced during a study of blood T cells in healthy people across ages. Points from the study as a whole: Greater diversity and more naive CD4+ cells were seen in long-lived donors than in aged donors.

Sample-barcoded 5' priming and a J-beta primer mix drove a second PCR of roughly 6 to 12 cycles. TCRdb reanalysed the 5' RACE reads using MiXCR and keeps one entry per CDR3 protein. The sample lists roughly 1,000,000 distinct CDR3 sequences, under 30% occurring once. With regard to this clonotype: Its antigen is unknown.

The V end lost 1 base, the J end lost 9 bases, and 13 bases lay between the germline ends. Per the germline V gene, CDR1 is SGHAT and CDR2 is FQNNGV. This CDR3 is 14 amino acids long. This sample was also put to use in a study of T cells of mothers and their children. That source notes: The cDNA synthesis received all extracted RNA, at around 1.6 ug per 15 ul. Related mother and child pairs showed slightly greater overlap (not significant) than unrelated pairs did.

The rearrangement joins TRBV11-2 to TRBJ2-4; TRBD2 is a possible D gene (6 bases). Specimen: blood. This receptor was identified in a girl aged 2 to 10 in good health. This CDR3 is CASSLVGGKVIQYF. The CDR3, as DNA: TGTGCCAGCAGCTTAGTTGGAGGGAAGGTCATTCAGTACTTC.